Listed below are T cell receptor beta chains from one sample, sequenced in a study of OX40 agonist ivuxolimab in advanced cancers. Profiled with immunoSEQ multiplex PCR; TCRdb holds only in-frame clones, not every one. This sample has tens of thousands of clones, with 80% to 95% found just once. The material sequenced was CD4+ or CD8+ T cells sorted from blood, taken in a trial of the OX40 agonist ivuxolimab. All receptors derive from an adult with an advanced solid tumor such as melanoma, head and neck, liver or kidney cancer. Both conserved end residues are part of each CDR3. The order of the fields is V gene, J gene, D gene, clone size, CDR3 protein, CDR3 DNA. D genes are given only for firm matches. Size values are once, few and many counts, or a class for expanded clones, and some rows have none.

TRBV28	TRBJ2-7	.	.	CASSFTKSNRGGNYEQYF	TGTGCCAGCAGTTTCACCAAAAGCAACCGGGGAGGAAACTACGAGCAGTACTTC
TRBV5-1	TRBJ1-1	.	.	CASSLTVNTEAFF	TGCGCCAGCAGCTTGACAGTGAACACTGAAGCTTTCTTT
TRBV10-3	TRBJ2-1	TRBD2	.	CAISESAGGPSNEQFF	TGTGCCATCAGTGAGTCAGCGGGAGGCCCCTCCAATGAGCAGTTCTTC
TRBV4-2	TRBJ1-2	TRBD1	once	CASRKGQAYGYTF	TGTGCCAGCAGAAAGGGACAGGCCTATGGCTACACCTTC
TRBV9	TRBJ1-4	.	.	CASSARPQGDEKLFF	TGTGCCAGCAGTGCCCGCCCCCAGGGTGATGAAAAACTGTTTTTT
TRBV27	TRBJ2-7	.	once	CASSSRPSAEQYF	TGTGCCAGCAGTTCGCGACCCTCCGCCGAGCAGTACTTC
TRBV18	TRBJ1-1	.	.	CASSPPDLIVNTEAFF	TGTGCCAGCTCACCACCGGATCTCATAGTGAACACTGAAGCTTTCTTT
TRBV27	TRBJ2-5	TRBD1	.	CASSQGGRETQYF	TGTGCCAGCAGTCAAGGGGGCCGAGAGACCCAGTACTTC
TRBV10-3	TRBJ1-1	.	few	CAISDSENTEAFF	TGTGCCATCAGTGATTCGGAGAACACTGAAGCTTTCTTT
TRBV30	TRBJ1-3	.	.	CASDPVRGSGNTIYF	TGTGCCTCGGACCCAGTTCGTGGCTCTGGAAACACCATATATTTT
TRBV21-1	TRBJ2-3	.	.	CASSRTRLAGSSTDTQYF	TGTGCCAGCAGCAGAACCAGGCTAGCGGGTTCTAGCACAGATACGCAGTATTTT
TRBV19	TRBJ2-7	.	.	CASSRTSSYEQYF	TGTGCCAGTAGTCGTACTAGCTCCTACGAGCAGTACTTC
TRBV19	TRBJ2-5	.	.	CASSIEAGGETQYF	TGTGCCAGTAGTATCGAGGCAGGCGGAGAGACCCAGTACTTC
TRBV20-1	TRBJ2-1	.	once	CSARRRNEQFF	TGCAGTGCTAGACGACGCAATGAGCAGTTCTTC